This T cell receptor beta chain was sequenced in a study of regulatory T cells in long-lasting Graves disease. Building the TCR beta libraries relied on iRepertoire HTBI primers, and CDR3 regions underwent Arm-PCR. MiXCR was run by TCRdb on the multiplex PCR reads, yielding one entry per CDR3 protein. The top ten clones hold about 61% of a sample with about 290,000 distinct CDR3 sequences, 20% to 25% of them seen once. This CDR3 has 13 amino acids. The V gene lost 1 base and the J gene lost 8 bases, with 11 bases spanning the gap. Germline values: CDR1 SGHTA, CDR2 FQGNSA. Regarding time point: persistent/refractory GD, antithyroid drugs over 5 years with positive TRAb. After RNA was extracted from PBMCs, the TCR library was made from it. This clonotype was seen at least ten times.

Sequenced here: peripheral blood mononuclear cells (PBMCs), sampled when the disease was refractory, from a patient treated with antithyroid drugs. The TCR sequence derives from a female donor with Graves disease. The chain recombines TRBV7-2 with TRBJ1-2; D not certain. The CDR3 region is CASSLDRGGGYTF. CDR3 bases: TGTGCCAGCAGCTTAGATCGAGGAGGAGGCTACACCTTC. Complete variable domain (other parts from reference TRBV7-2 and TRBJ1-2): GAGVSQSPSNKVTEKGKDVELRCDPISGHTALYWYRQSLGQGLEFLIYFQGNSAPDKSGLPSDRFSAERTGGSVSTLTIQRTQQEDSAVYLCASSLDRGGGYTFGSGTRLTVV.